This T cell receptor beta chain was sequenced in a study of T cells in tuberculosis. The study, taken as a whole, reports: Smaller distances to GMM-specific TCRs suggested their expansion in active tuberculosis. A GMM-specific repertoire classifier reached just under 90% accuracy, AUROC approximately 0.9.

On average about 100,000 T cells per donor were immunosequenced. As for this clone: Its antigen is unidentified.

Profiled with immunoSEQ multiplex PCR; TCRdb holds only in-frame clones, not every one. The top ten clones hold about 6.5% of a sample with about 29,000 clones, roughly 89% of them seen once. The TCR sequence derives from a donor between 10 and 29 years old with latent tuberculosis or without tuberculosis infection. Specimen: PBMCs.

The CDR3 loop reads CASSGGTGHNQPQHF. The CDR3 bases are TGTGCCAGCAGTGGAGGGACAGGGCACAATCAGCCCCAGCATTTT. The chain is built from TRBV27 and TRBJ1-5, with 9 bases lining up with TRBD1. V was pared by 5 bases and J by 3 bases, with 5 bases of the junction left unmatched. This CDR3 contains 15 residues. The germline gives CDR1 MNHEY, CDR2 SMNVEV (reference sequence).